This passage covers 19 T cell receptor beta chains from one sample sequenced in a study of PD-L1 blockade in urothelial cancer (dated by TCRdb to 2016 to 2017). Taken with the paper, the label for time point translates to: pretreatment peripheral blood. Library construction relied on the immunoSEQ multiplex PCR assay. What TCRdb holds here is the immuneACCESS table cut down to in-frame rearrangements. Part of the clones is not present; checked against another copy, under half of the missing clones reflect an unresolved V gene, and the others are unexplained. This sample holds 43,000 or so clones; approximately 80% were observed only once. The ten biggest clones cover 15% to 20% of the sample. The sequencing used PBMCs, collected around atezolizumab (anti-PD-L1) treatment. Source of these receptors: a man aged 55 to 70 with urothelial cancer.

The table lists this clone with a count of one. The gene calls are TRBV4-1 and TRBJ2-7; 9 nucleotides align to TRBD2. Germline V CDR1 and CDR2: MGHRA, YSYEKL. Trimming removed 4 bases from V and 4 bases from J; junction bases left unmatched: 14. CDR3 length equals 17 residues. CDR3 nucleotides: TGCGCCAGCAGCCCCCATGTTAGACTAGCGGAGACTTACGAGCAGTACTTC. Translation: CASSPHVRLAETYEQYF.

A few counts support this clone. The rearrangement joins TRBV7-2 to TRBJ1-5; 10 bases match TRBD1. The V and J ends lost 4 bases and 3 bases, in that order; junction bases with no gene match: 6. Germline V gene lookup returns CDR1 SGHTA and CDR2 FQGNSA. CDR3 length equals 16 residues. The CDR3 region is CASSSGQGRANQPQHF. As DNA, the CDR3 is TGTGCCAGCAGCTCGGGACAGGGGAGGGCCAATCAGCCCCAGCATTTT.

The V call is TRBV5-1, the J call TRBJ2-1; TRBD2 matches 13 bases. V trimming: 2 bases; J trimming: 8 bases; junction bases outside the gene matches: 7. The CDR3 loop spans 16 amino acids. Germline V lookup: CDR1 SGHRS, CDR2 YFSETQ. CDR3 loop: CASSLLAGGPRDEQFF. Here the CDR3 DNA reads TGCGCCAGCAGCTTACTAGCGGGAGGGCCTCGCGATGAGCAGTTCTTC. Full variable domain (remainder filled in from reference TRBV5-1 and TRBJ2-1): KAGVTQTPRYLIKTRGQQVTLSCSPISGHRSVSWYQQTPGQGLQFLFEYFSETQRNKGNFPGRFSGRQFSNSRSEMNVSTLELGDSALYLCASSLLAGGPRDEQFFGPGTRLTVL.

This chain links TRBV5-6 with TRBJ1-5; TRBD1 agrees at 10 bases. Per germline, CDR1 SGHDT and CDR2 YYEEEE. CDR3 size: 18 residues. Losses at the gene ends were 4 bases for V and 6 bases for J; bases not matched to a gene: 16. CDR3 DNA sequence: TGTGCCAGCAGCCGACACGGTCCCGGGACAGGGGTTGGTCAGCCCCAGCATTTT. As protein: CASSRHGPGTGVGQPQHF.

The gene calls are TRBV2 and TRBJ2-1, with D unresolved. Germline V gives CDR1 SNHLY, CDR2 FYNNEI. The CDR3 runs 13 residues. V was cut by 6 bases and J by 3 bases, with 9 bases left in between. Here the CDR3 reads CASSSVSYNEQFF. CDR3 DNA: TGTGCCAGCAGCTCGGTAAGCTACAATGAGCAGTTCTTC. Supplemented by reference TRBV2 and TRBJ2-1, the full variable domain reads EPEVTQTPSHQVTQMGQEVILRCVPISNHLYFYWYRQILGQKVEFLVSFYNNEISEKSEIFDDQFSVERPDGSNFTLKIRSTKLEDSAMYFCASSSVSYNEQFFGPGTRLTVL.

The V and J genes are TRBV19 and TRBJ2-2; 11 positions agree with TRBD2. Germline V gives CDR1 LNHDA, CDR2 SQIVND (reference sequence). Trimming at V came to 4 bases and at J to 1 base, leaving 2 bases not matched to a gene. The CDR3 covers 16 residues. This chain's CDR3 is CASSTGLAGNTGELFF. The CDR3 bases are TGTGCCAGTAGTACCGGACTAGCGGGGAACACCGGGGAGCTGTTTTTT.

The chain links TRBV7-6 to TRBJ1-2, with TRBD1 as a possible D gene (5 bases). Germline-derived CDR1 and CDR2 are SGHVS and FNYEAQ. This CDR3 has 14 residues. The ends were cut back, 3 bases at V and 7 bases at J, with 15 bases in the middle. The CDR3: CASSFGRGSGGYTF. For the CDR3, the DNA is TGTGCCAGCAGCTTCGGGCGGGGGTCTGGTGGCTACACCTTC.

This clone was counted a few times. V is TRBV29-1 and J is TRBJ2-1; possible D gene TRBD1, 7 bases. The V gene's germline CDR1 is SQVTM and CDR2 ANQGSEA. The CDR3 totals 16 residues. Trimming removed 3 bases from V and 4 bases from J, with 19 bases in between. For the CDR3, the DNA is TGCAGCGTTGAGGGCGGAGGGACAGAACTGTACAATGAGCAGTTCTTC. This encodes CSVEGGGTELYNEQFF.

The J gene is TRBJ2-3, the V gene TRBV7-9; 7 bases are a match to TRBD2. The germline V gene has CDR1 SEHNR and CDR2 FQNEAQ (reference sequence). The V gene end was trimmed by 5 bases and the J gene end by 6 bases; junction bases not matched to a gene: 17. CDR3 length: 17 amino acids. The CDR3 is CASSLPGRTSASDTQYF. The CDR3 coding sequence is TGTGCCAGCAGCCTACCCGGTCGGACTAGTGCTTCCGATACGCAGTATTTT.

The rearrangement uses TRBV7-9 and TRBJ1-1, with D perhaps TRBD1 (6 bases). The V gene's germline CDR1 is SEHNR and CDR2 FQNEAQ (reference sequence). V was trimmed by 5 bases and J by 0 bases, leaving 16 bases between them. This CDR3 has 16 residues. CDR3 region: CASSPPGTPMNTEAFF. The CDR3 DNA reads TGTGCCAGCAGCCCGCCCGGGACACCTATGAACACTGAAGCTTTCTTT.

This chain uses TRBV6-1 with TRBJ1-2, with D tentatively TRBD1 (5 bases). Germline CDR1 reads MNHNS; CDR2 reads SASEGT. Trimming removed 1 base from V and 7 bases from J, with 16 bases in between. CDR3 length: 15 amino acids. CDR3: CASSEERVPGGGYTF. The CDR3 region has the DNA TGTGCCAGCAGTGAAGAGCGGGTCCCCGGGGGTGGCTACACCTTC.

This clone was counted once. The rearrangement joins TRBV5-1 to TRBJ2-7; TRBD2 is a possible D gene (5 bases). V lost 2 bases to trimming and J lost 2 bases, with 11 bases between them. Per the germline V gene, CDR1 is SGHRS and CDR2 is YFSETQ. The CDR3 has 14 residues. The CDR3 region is CASSLQAETYEQYF. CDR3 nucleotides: TGCGCCAGCAGCTTACAAGCGGAAACCTACGAGCAGTACTTC.

In DNA form, the CDR3 reads TGTGCCAGCAGTGACACAGGGGGACGGGACGAGCAGTACTTC. This codes for CASSDTGGRDEQYF. The chain uses TRBV2 and TRBJ2-7, with 8 bases aligning to TRBD1. V lost 3 bases and J lost 5; bases outside the gene matches: 6. This CDR3 region has 14 residues. CDR1 is SNHLY, CDR2 FYNNEI, per germline. Based on the CDR3 plus reference TRBV2 and TRBJ2-7, the full variable domain is EPEVTQTPSHQVTQMGQEVILRCVPISNHLYFYWYRQILGQKVEFLVSFYNNEISEKSEIFDDQFSVERPDGSNFTLKIRSTKLEDSAMYFCASSDTGGRDEQYFGPGTRLTVT.

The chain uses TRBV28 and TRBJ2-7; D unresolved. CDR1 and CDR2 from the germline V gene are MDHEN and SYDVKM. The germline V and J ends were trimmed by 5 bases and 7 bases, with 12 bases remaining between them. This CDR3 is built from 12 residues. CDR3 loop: CASSTGVWEQYF. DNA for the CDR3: TGTGCCAGCAGTACCGGAGTTTGGGAGCAGTACTTC.

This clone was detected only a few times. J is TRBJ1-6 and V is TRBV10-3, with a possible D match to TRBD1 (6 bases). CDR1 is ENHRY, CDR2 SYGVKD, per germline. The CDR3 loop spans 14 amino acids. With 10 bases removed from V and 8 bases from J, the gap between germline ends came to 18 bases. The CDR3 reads CATRASGDDSPLHF. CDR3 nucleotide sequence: TGTGCCACCAGAGCGTCAGGGGATGATTCACCCCTCCACTTT.

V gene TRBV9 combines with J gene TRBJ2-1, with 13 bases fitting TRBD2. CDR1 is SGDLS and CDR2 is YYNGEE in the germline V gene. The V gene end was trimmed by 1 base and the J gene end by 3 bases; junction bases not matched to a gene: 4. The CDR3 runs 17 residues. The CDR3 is CASSVSWTSGGYNEQFF. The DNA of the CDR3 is TGTGCCAGCAGCGTATCCTGGACTAGCGGGGGCTACAATGAGCAGTTCTTC. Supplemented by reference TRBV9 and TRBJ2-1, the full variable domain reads DSGVTQTPKHLITATGQRVTLRCSPRSGDLSVYWYQQSLDQGLQFLIQYYNGEERAKGNILERFSAQQFPDLHSELNLSSLELGDSALYFCASSVSWTSGGYNEQFFGPGTRLTVL.

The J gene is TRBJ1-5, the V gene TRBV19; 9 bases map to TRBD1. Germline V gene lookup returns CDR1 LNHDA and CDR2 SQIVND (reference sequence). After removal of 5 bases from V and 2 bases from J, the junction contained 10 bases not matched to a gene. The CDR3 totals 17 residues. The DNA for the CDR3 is TGTGCCAGTAGTCGCCCAACAGGGGGCGCGGGCAATCAGCCCCAGCATTTT. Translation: CASSRPTGGAGNQPQHF.

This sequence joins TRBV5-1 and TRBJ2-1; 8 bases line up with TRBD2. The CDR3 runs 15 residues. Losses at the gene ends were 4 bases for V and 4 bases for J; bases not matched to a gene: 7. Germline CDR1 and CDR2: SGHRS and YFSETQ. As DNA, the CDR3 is TGCGCCAGCAGCGTAGGCGGGACTAGTTACAATGAGCAGTTCTTC. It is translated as CASSVGGTSYNEQFF. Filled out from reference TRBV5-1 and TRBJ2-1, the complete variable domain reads KAGVTQTPRYLIKTRGQQVTLSCSPISGHRSVSWYQQTPGQGLQFLFEYFSETQRNKGNFPGRFSGRQFSNSRSEMNVSTLELGDSALYLCASSVGGTSYNEQFFGPGTRLTVL.

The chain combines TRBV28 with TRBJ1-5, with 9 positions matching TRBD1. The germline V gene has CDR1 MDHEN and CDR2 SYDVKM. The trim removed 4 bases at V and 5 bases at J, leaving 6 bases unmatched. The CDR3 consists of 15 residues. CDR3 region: CASSSGQGSYQPQHF. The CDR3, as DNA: TGTGCCAGCAGTTCGGGACAGGGATCTTATCAGCCCCAGCATTTT. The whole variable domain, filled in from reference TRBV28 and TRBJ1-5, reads DVKVTQSSRYLVKRTGEKVFLECVQDMDHENMFWYRQDPGLGLRLIYFSYDVKMKEKGDIPEGYSVSREKKERFSLILESASTNQTSMYLCASSSGQGSYQPQHFGDGTRLSIL.